The T cell receptor beta chain described here comes from a study of graft-versus-host responses after intestinal transplantation (dated by TCRdb to about 2021). The study in broad terms: The transplants that recipients received were multivisceral, liver-intestinal, or isolated intestinal. A cohort of approximately 24 intestinal transplant recipients, including one retransplant, was enrolled, and a few patients lacking pretransplant specimens were excluded. A peak of at least 4% donor T cells among recipient peripheral blood mononuclear cells was the definition used for donor T cell macrochimerism. Alloreactive clones were identified by sequencing pre-transplant mixed lymphocyte reaction products and comparing them with unstimulated pre-transplant donor and recipient T cells. Rather than going through the commercial service, samples from a few later patients were sequenced in-house on an Illumina MiSeq and processed with MiXCR. Anti-thymocyte globulin induction was given to all recipients, followed by maintenance tacrolimus and steroids for approximately three years. After intestinal transplantation, graft-versus-host and host-versus-graft alloreactive T cell clones were followed in the graft, circulation and bone marrow using bulk TCR-beta CDR3 sequencing.

Between the V and J ends, shortened by 7 bases and 4 bases respectively, the junction contains 21 bases. CDR1 SGHRS and CDR2 YFSETQ were looked up in the germline V gene. The cysteine opens and the phenylalanine closes a CDR3 of 15 amino acids. Here the CDR3 DNA is all that survives: 45 bases in frame from base 1. As to this clone: Its cognate antigen has yet to be identified. Base-call qualities are not available, and no considerably larger clone is one nucleotide away.

In light of the paper, this sample's time point label describes: cells obtained before transplantation from donor or recipient. CD3+CD4+ and CD3+CD8+ populations were FACS-sorted from unstimulated pre-transplant donor and recipient cells taken from spleen or lymph nodes. Libraries came from the immunoSEQ multiplex PCR assay. For most patients, genomic DNA was isolated with the Qiagen DNeasy Blood and Tissue Kit and sent frozen to Adaptive Biotechnologies for TCR sequencing. For most patients, genomic DNA was subjected to high-throughput TCR-beta CDR3 sequencing by Adaptive Biotechnologies. In the source study's methods: TCR sequencing data were retrieved from Adaptive's ImmunoSEQ software for more than 15 patients, whereas a few other patients were processed with MiXCR and VDJtools. To correct CD4 versus CD8 sorting errors, sequences present in both subsets at a frequency ratio below 5:1 were removed. CDR3 nucleotide sequences shared between donor and recipient were removed because the origin of such sequences could not be assigned. To be classed as alloreactive, a clone needed at least 2-fold expansion over unstimulated cells and a minimum CFSE-low frequency of 0.002% (template counts) or 0.001% (read counts). A clone was considered mappable if detected in the sequenced pre-transplant spleen, lymph node, or MLR CFSE-low populations of the donor or recipient. The cumulative frequency of alloreactive clones was calculated as a percentage of all sequences, weighted by copy number. Not all clones reach the TCRdb copy of this immuneACCESS table, which keeps in-frame sequences only. Checked studies attribute under half of the gap to unresolved V genes and leave the rest unexplained. V, J and clone size derive from that table, while D and trimming were established from the DNA sequence. The table for this sample lists some 130,000 clones; roughly 91% of them were counted only once. The ten largest account for roughly 0.12% of the sample.

Points the paper makes about the study in general: The relatively low number and heterogeneity of intestinal transplant patients limited the conclusions. GvH clones were detected in recipient bone marrow, and some of these GvH clones were observed earlier in ileal mucosa or blood, consistent with an intestinal mucosal origin. Early after transplant, peak levels of circulating GvH clones were associated with declines in HvG clones. High GvH to HvG T cell clonal ratios were observed in the allografts of patients with donor T cell macrochimerism.

The receptor's source is a human donor who received an intestinal transplant. Rearrangement joined TRBV5-1 to TRBJ2-7; matching of 5 bases hints at TRBD2 as the D gene. The material was unstimulated CD4+ T cells sorted from spleen or lymph node cells, obtained before intestinal transplant. The nucleotide sequence is TGCGCCAGCCCCCCGGACGGACCCCCGGGATACGAGCAGTACTTC. This encodes CASPPDGPPGYEQYF.